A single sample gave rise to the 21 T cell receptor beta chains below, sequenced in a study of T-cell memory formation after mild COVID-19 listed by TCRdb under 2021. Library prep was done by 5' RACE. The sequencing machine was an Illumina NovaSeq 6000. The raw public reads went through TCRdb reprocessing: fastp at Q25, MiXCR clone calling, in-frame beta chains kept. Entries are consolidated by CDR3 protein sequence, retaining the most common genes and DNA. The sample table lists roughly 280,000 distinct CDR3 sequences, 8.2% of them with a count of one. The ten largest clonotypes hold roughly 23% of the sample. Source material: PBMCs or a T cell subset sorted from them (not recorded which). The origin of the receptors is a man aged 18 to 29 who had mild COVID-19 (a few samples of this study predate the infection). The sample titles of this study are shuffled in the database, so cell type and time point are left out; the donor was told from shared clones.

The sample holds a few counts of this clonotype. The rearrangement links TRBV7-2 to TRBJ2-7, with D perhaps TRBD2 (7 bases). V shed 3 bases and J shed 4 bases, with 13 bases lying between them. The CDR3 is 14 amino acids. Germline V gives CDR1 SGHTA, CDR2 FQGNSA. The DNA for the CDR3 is TGTGCCAGCAGCTTGGGGGGGCAGGGATACGAGCAGTACGTC. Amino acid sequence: CASSLGGQGYEQYV.

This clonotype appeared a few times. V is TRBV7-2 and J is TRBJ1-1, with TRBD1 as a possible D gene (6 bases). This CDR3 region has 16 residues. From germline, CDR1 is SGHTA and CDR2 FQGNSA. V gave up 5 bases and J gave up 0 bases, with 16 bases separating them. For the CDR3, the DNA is TGTGCCAGCAGCGAAGAACAGGGCCCGTTGAACACTGAAGCTTTCTTT. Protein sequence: CASSEEQGPLNTEAFF.

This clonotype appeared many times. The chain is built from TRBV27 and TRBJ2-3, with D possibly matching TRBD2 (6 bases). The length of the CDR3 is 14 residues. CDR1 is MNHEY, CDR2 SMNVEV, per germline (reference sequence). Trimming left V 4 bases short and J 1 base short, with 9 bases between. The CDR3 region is CASSWGGGTDTQYF. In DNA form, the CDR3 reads TGTGCCAGCAGTTGGGGCGGGGGCACAGATACGCAGTATTTT.

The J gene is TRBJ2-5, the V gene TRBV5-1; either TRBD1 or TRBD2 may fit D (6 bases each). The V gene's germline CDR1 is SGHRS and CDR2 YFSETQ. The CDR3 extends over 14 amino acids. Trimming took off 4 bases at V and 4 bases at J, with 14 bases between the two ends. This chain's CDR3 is CASSVPGAGETQYF. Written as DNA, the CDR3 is TGCGCCAGCAGCGTCCCGGGGGCGGGAGAGACCCAGTACTTC.

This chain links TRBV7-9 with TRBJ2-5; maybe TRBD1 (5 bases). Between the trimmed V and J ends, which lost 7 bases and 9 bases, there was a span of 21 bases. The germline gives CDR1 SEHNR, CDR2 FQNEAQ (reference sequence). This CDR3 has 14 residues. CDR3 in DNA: TGTGCCAGCACCACCCCCCTTGGGGCAGCCTCCCAGTACTTC. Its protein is CASTTPLGAASQYF.

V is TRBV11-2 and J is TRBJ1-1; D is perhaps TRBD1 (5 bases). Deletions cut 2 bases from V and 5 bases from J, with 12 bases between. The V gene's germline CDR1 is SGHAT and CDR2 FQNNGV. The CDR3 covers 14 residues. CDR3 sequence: CASSLNQGTTEAFF. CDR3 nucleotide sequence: TGTGCCAGCAGCTTAAATCAAGGGACGACTGAAGCTTTCTTT. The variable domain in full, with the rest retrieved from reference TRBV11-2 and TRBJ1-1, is EAGVAQSPRYKIIEKRQSVAFWCNPISGHATLYWYQQILGQGPKLLIQFQNNGVVDDSQLPKDRFSAERLKGVDSTLKIQPAKLEDSAVYLCASSLNQGTTEAFFGQGTRLTVV.

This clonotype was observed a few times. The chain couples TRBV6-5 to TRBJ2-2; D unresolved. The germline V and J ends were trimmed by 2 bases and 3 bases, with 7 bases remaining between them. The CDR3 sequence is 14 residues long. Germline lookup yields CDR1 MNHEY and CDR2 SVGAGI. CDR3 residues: CASSYVAYTGELFF. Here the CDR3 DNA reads TGTGCCAGCAGTTACGTTGCCTACACCGGGGAGCTGTTTTTT.

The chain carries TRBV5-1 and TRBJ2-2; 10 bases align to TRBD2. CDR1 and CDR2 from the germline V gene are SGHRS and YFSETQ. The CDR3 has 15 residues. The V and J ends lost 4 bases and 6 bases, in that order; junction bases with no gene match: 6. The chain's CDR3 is CASSPGTSVSGELFF. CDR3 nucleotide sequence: TGCGCCAGCAGCCCCGGGACTAGCGTTTCCGGGGAGCTGTTTTTT.

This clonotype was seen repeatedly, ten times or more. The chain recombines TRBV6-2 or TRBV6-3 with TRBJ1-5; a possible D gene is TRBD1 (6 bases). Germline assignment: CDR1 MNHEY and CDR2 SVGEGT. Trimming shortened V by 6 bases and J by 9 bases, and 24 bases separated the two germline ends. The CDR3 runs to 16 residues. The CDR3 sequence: CASSAIQGRVRWPQHF. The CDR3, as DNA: TGTGCCAGCAGCGCCATACAGGGTCGGGTTCGGTGGCCCCAGCATTTT.

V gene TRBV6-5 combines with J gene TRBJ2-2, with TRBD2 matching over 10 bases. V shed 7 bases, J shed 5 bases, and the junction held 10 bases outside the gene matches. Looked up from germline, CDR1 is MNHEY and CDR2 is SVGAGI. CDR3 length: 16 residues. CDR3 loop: CASTFSQTSGTGELFF. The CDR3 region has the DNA TGTGCCAGCACGTTTTCCCAGACTAGCGGGACCGGGGAGCTGTTTTTT.

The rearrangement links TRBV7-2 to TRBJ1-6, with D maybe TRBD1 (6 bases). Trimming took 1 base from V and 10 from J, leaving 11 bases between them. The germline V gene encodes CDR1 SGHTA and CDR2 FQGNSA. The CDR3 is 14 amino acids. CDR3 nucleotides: TGTGCCAGCAGCTTAGTACAGGGCCAATCACCCCTCCACTTT. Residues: CASSLVQGQSPLHF.

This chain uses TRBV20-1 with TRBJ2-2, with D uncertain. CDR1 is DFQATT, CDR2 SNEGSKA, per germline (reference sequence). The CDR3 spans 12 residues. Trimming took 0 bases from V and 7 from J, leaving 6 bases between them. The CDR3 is CSARDPGGELFF. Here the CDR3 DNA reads TGCAGTGCTAGAGATCCGGGCGGGGAGCTGTTTTTT.

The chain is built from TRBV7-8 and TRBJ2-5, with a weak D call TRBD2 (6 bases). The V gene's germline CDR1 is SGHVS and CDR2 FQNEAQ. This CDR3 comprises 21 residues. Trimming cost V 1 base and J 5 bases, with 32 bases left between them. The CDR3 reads CASSLEGRDSRIPAFQETQYF. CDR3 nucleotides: TGTGCCAGCAGCTTAGAGGGCCGGGACTCTCGCATCCCTGCTTTCCAGGAGACCCAGTACTTC.

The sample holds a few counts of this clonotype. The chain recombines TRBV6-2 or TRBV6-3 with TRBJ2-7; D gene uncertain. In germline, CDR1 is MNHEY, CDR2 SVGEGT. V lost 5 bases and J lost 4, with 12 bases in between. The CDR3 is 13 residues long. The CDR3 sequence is CASSDAHLYEQYV. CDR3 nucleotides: TGTGCCAGCAGTGACGCACACCTATACGAGCAGTACGTC.

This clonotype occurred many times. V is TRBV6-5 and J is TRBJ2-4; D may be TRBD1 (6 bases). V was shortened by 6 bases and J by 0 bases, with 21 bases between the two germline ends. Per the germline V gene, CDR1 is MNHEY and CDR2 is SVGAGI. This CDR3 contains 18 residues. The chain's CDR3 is CASSPGQPIFVAKNIQYF. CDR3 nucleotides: TGTGCCAGCAGCCCGGGACAACCTATCTTCGTAGCCAAAAACATTCAGTACTTC.

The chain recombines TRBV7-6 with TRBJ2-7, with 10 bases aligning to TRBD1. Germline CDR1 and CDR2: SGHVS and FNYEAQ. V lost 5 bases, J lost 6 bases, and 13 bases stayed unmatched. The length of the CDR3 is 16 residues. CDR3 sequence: CASSPGTGVVQREQYV. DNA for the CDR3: TGTGCCAGCAGCCCCGGGACAGGGGTCGTGCAGCGCGAGCAGTACGTC.

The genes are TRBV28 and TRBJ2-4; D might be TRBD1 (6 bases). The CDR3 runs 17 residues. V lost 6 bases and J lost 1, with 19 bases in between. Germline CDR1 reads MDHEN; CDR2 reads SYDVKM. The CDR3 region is CASSHLDRRGAKNIQYF. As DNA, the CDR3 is TGTGCCAGCAGCCACCTTGACAGGAGAGGGGCCAAAAACATTCAGTACTTC.

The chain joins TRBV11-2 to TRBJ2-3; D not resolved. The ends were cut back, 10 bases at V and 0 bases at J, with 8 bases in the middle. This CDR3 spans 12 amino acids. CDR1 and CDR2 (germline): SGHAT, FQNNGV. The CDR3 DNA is TGTGCCACCAAATCTAGCACAGATACGCAGTATTTT. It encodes CATKSSTDTQYF. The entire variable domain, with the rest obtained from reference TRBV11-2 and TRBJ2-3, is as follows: EAGVAQSPRYKIIEKRQSVAFWCNPISGHATLYWYQQILGQGPKLLIQFQNNGVVDDSQLPKDRFSAERLKGVDSTLKIQPAKLEDSAVYLCATKSSTDTQYFGPGTRLTVL.

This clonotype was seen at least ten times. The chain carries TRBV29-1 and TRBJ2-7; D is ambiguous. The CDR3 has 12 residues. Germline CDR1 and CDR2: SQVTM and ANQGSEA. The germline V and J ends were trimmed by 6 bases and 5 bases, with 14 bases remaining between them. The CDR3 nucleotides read TGCAGCGTAACCCGAGACCGTCACGAGCAGTACTTC. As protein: CSVTRDRHEQYF.

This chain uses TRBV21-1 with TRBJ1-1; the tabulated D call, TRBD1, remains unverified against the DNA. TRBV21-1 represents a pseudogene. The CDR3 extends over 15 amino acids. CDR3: CASIVGTGQSTEAFF. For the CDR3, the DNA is TGTGCCAGCATTGTCGGGACAGGACAGTCCACTGAAGCTTTCTTT.

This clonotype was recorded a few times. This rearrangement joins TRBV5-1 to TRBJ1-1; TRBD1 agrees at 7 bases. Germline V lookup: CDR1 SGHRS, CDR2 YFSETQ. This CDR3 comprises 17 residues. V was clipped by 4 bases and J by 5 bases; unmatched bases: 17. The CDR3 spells CASSPSGTALFRTEAFF. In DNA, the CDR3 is TGCGCCAGCAGCCCCTCCGGGACAGCACTCTTTCGGACTGAAGCTTTCTTT. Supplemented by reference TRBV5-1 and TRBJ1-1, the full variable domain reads KAGVTQTPRYLIKTRGQQVTLSCSPISGHRSVSWYQQTPGQGLQFLFEYFSETQRNKGNFPGRFSGRQFSNSRSEMNVSTLELGDSALYLCASSPSGTALFRTEAFFGQGTRLTVV.